A selection of T cell receptor beta chains follows, all from one sample in a study of cytomegalovirus exposure and HLA in healthy donors. The assay was immunoSEQ multiplex PCR, and TCRdb's table has in-frame clones only and misses some. The sample lists more than 95,000 clones; approximately 66% were seen once. The sample was PBMCs. These receptor sequences come from a woman aged 45 to 65 in good health and CMV-seronegative. CDR3s include the opening cysteine and the closing phenylalanine or tryptophan. Each record gives: CDR3 protein, CDR3 DNA, clone size, V gene, J gene, D gene. D genes are given only for firm matches. For some rows the clone size is stated as once, few or many, or as a class when expanded; others skip it.

CDR3 protein: CASSPLDSSFLPNTEAFF; CDR3 DNA: TGCGCCAGCAGCCCCCTCGACAGCTCCTTTCTTCCGAACACTGAAGCTTTCTTT; clone size: -; V gene: TRBV5-1; J gene: TRBJ1-1; D gene: -
CDR3 protein: CATSRREGGRSPLHF; CDR3 DNA: TGTGCCACCAGCAGACGCGAAGGGGGAAGATCACCCCTCCACTTT; clone size: -; V gene: TRBV15; J gene: TRBJ1-6; D gene: -
CDR3 protein: CASSPRTGPTDTQYF; CDR3 DNA: TGTGCCAGCAGCCCTCGGACAGGGCCAACAGATACGCAGTATTTT; clone size: few; V gene: TRBV11-3; J gene: TRBJ2-3; D gene: TRBD1
CDR3 protein: CSALTTPGTSNEQFF; CDR3 DNA: TGCAGCGCCCTAACAACCCCCGGGACTAGCAATGAGCAGTTCTTC; clone size: -; V gene: TRBV29-1; J gene: TRBJ2-1; D gene: TRBD2
CDR3 protein: CASSYLLAGGQFF; CDR3 DNA: TGCGCCAGCAGCTATCTTCTAGCGGGAGGGCAGTTCTTC; clone size: few; V gene: TRBV5-1; J gene: TRBJ2-1; D gene: TRBD2
CDR3 protein: CSVGTGTGLNEKLFF; CDR3 DNA: TGCAGCGTGGGGACCGGGACAGGGCTAAATGAAAAACTGTTTTTT; clone size: -; V gene: TRBV29-1; J gene: TRBJ1-4; D gene: TRBD1
CDR3 protein: CASSQDLIAGVYGYTF; CDR3 DNA: TGCGCCAGCAGCCAAGACCTAATCGCAGGGGTTTATGGCTACACCTTC; clone size: -; V gene: TRBV4-1; J gene: TRBJ1-2; D gene: -
CDR3 protein: CASRLGARGNEQYF; CDR3 DNA: TGTGCCAGCAGGCTGGGGGCGCGTGGGAACGAGCAGTACTTC; clone size: -; V gene: TRBV13; J gene: TRBJ2-7; D gene: -
CDR3 protein: CASSVGLAGELFF; CDR3 DNA: TGTGCCAGCAGTGTCGGACTAGCCGGGGAGCTGTTTTTT; clone size: once; V gene: TRBV2; J gene: TRBJ2-2; D gene: TRBD2
CDR3 protein: CASSPNPGQGRTGELFF; CDR3 DNA: TGTGCCAGCTCACCTAATCCGGGACAGGGTCGTACCGGGGAGCTGTTTTTT; clone size: -; V gene: TRBV18; J gene: TRBJ2-2; D gene: TRBD1
CDR3 protein: CASSLSGDGNTIYF; CDR3 DNA: TGCGCCAGCAGTTTGTCAGGGGACGGAAACACCATATATTTT; clone size: -; V gene: TRBV10-2; J gene: TRBJ1-3; D gene: -
CDR3 protein: CASVSGQGVTEAFF; CDR3 DNA: TGTGCCAGCGTCTCGGGACAGGGTGTCACTGAAGCTTTCTTT; clone size: few; V gene: TRBV28; J gene: TRBJ1-1; D gene: TRBD1
CDR3 protein: CASVARTAFF; CDR3 DNA: TGCGCCAGCGTAGCCAGGACAGCCTTCTTC; clone size: -; V gene: TRBV10-2; J gene: TRBJ2-7; D gene: -